Listed below are T cell receptor beta chains from one sample, sequenced in a study of regulatory T cells in long-lasting Graves disease. TCRdb independently ran MiXCR on the multiplex PCR reads; one entry per CDR3 protein. The sample has about 660,000 distinct CDR3 sequences, around 30% seen once. Sequenced material: peripheral blood mononuclear cells (PBMCs), taken when the disease was refractory, from a patient treated with antithyroid drugs. Receptors were obtained from a female donor with Graves disease. The CDR3 runs from the conserved cysteine through the conserved F or W. A D gene is named only where the DNA matches it firmly. Size values are once, few and many counts, or a class for expanded clones, and some rows have none.

v_call: TRBV7-9
j_call: TRBJ1-2
clone_size: many
d_call: .
cdr3_nt: TGTGCCAGCAGCACTTTCGACAGCTCCGTCTATGGCTACACCTTC
cdr3_aa: CASSTFDSSVYGYTF

v_call: TRBV30
j_call: TRBJ1-2
clone_size: .
d_call: .
cdr3_nt: TGTGCCTGGAGGCTACAGGGAATAGCCTATGGCTACACCTTC
cdr3_aa: CAWRLQGIAYGYTF

v_call: TRBV12-3/TRBV12-4
j_call: TRBJ2-7
clone_size: many
d_call: TRBD2
cdr3_nt: TGTGCCAGCAGTTGGGCTAGCGGATACGAGCAGTACTTC
cdr3_aa: CASSWASGYEQYF

v_call: TRBV20-1
j_call: TRBJ1-1
clone_size: few
d_call: TRBD1
cdr3_nt: TGCAGTGCTAGCAGGGGGCCGGATGGTCAGAACACTGAAGCTTTCTTT
cdr3_aa: CSASRGPDGQNTEAFF

v_call: TRBV6-2/TRBV6-3
j_call: TRBJ1-1
clone_size: few
d_call: TRBD1
cdr3_nt: TGTGCCAGCAGTCCTCGCAGGGGGCTGAACACTGAAGCTTTCTTT
cdr3_aa: CASSPRRGLNTEAFF

v_call: TRBV7-2
j_call: TRBJ1-5
clone_size: .
d_call: .
cdr3_nt: TGTGCCAGCAGCTTAGCTGGCCCCGGTCAGCCCCAGCATTTT
cdr3_aa: CASSLAGPGQPQHF

v_call: TRBV7-6
j_call: TRBJ2-5
clone_size: .
d_call: .
cdr3_nt: TGTGCCAGCAGCGTAACCCGGTACCAAGAGACCCAGTACTTC
cdr3_aa: CASSVTRYQETQYF

v_call: TRBV20-1
j_call: TRBJ1-1
clone_size: few
d_call: .
cdr3_nt: TGCAGTGCTACCCTCTCAGGGGCCCCTCGCGGAGCTTTCTTT
cdr3_aa: CSATLSGAPRGAFF

v_call: TRBV7-9
j_call: TRBJ1-1
clone_size: few
d_call: .
cdr3_nt: TGTGCCAGCAGCTCCTTTCGGGACACTGAAGCTTTCTTT
cdr3_aa: CASSSFRDTEAFF

v_call: TRBV5-1
j_call: TRBJ1-1
clone_size: .
d_call: TRBD1
cdr3_nt: TGCGCCAGCAGCTTGGGGGACAGGCCCAACACTGAAGCTTTCTTT
cdr3_aa: CASSLGDRPNTEAFF

v_call: TRBV6-2/TRBV6-3
j_call: TRBJ1-1
clone_size: few
d_call: .
cdr3_nt: TGTGCCACCTTACTCTTCCCGGGCAGGGACACTGAAGCTTTCTTT
cdr3_aa: CATLLFPGRDTEAFF

v_call: TRBV27
j_call: TRBJ1-1
clone_size: .
d_call: .
cdr3_nt: TGTGCCAGCAGTTCCTCATTTTGGGCAGAGGCGAACACTGAAGCTTTCTTT
cdr3_aa: CASSSSFWAEANTEAFF

v_call: TRBV12-5
j_call: TRBJ2-5
clone_size: many
d_call: .
cdr3_nt: TGTGCTAGTGGTTCGATTGGTCTTACAGGGGAGGCCCGAAAGACCCAGTACTTC
cdr3_aa: CASGSIGLTGEARKTQYF

v_call: TRBV6-2/TRBV6-3
j_call: TRBJ2-7
clone_size: many
d_call: TRBD2
cdr3_nt: TGTGCCAGCAGTTTCAGGGCGGGAGTATCGTACGAGCAGTACTTC
cdr3_aa: CASSFRAGVSYEQYF

v_call: TRBV20-1
j_call: TRBJ1-2
clone_size: few
d_call: .
cdr3_nt: TGCAGTGCTAGCGATCAGGGGTTGCTCTTAGGCTACACCTTC
cdr3_aa: CSASDQGLLLGYTF

v_call: TRBV7-2
j_call: TRBJ2-5
clone_size: .
d_call: .
cdr3_nt: TGTGCCAGCAGCCATTATATTATCCCGTCTCAAGAGACCCAGTACTTC
cdr3_aa: CASSHYIIPSQETQYF

v_call: TRBV20-1
j_call: TRBJ2-7
clone_size: .
d_call: TRBD1
cdr3_nt: TGCAGTGCTATAGGACAGGGGCACTCCTACGAGCAGTACTTC
cdr3_aa: CSAIGQGHSYEQYF

v_call: TRBV6-1
j_call: TRBJ1-1
clone_size: many
d_call: .
cdr3_nt: TGTGCCAGCGGCAGAAGGGGCGAGAACACTGAAGCTTTCTTT
cdr3_aa: CASGRRGENTEAFF

v_call: TRBV9
j_call: TRBJ1-2
clone_size: .
d_call: .
cdr3_nt: TGTGCCAGCAGCGTAGAGAGAGTGCCTGACTATGGCTACACCTTC
cdr3_aa: CASSVERVPDYGYTF

v_call: TRBV6-1
j_call: TRBJ2-5
clone_size: few
d_call: TRBD2
cdr3_nt: TGTGCCAGCAGTGTCCAAAGGGGCAGACTAGCGGGAGTAGAGACCCAGTACTTC
cdr3_aa: CASSVQRGRLAGVETQYF